This TCR beta chain was identified in a study of monozygotic twins with inflammatory bowel disease. Germline CDR1 and CDR2: DFQATT and SNEGSKA (reference sequence). This CDR3 is 13 amino acids long. TCRdb re-called the 5' RACE reads and gives one entry per CDR3 protein, without DNA. This table holds some 150,000 distinct CDR3 sequences. The V call is TRBV20-1, the J call TRBJ1-2; checking the TCRdb D call of TRBD1 is not possible without DNA. The clonotype was recovered from a human donor with ulcerative colitis or Crohn's disease, or a healthy co-twin of an affected twin (not recorded which). The specimen sequenced was blood. CDR3 in amino acids: CSAARDTDYGYTF.